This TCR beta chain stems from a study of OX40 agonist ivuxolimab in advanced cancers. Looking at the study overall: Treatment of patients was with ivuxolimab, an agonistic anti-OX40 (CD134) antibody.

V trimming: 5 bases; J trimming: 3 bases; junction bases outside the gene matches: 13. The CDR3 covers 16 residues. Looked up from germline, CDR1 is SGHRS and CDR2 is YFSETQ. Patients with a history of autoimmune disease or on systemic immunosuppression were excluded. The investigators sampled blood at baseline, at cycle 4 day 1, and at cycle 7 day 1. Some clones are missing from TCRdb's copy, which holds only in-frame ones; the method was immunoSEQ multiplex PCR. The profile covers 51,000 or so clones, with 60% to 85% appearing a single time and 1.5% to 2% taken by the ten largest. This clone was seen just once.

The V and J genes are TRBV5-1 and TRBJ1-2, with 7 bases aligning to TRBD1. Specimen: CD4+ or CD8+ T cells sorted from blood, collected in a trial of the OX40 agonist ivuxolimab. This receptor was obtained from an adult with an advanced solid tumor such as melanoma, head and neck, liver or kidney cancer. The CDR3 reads CASRRNLQGEHYGYTF. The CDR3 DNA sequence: TGCGCCAGCAGGCGAAATCTGCAGGGGGAGCACTATGGCTACACCTTC.